Reported below is one T cell receptor beta chain. The antigen remains undetermined. PCR involved 60 Vbeta and 13 Jbeta primers. The assay was immunoSEQ multiplex PCR, and TCRdb's table has in-frame clones only and misses some. The table has roughly 80,000 clones, more than 55% seen once; the top ten hold over 4.5%. This sample was taken from a study of cytomegalovirus exposure and HLA in healthy donors. Study as a whole: Approximately 180 million T cells yielded some 100 million unique TCR beta sequences, as an earlier analysis found. Around 78 million unique TCRs, all from HLA-typed donors, were included in an early release of the data.

This CDR3 is 13 amino acids long. V was shortened by 5 bases and J by 0 bases, with 7 bases between the two germline ends. Germline values: CDR1 SGHAT, CDR2 FQNNGV. Findings and caveats of the study: The Asian-associated ancestry cluster reportedly had fewer N-insertions than the approximately 700-donor mean in a later analysis.

The chain employs TRBV11-2 and TRBJ1-1; D remains ambiguous. Sequencing was performed on PBMCs. This TCR came from a man aged 55 to 70 in good health and CMV-seropositive. CDR3 sequence: CASSPGLNTEAFF. The CDR3 region has the DNA TGTGCCAGCAGCCCAGGTTTGAACACTGAAGCTTTCTTT.